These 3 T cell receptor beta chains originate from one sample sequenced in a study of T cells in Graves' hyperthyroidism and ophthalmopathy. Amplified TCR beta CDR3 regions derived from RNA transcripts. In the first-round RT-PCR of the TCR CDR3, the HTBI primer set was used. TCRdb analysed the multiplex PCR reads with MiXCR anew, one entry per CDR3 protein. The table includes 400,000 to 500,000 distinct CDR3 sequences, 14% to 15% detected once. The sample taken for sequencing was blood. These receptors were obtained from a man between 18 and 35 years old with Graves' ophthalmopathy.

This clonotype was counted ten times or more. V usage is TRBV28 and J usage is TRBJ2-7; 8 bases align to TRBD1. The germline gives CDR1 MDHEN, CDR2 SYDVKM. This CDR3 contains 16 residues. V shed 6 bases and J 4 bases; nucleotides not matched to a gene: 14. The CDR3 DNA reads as TGTGCCAGCAGCTTGACAGGGGCTACTCAACATTACGAGCAGTACTTC. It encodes CASSLTGATQHYEQYF.

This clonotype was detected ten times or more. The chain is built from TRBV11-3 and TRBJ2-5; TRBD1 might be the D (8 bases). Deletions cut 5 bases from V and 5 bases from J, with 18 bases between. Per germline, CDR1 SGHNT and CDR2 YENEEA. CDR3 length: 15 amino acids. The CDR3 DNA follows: TGTGCCAGCAGCGCACAAACAGGGGGGGTGGAGACCCAGTACTTC. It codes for CASSAQTGGVETQYF.

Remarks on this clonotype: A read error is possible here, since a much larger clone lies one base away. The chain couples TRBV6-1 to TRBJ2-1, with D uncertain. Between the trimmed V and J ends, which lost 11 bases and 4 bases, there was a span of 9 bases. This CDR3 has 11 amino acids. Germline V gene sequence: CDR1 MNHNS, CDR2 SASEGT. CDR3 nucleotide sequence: TGTGCCGGCAACCTATACAATGAGCAGTTCTTC. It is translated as CAGNLYNEQFF.